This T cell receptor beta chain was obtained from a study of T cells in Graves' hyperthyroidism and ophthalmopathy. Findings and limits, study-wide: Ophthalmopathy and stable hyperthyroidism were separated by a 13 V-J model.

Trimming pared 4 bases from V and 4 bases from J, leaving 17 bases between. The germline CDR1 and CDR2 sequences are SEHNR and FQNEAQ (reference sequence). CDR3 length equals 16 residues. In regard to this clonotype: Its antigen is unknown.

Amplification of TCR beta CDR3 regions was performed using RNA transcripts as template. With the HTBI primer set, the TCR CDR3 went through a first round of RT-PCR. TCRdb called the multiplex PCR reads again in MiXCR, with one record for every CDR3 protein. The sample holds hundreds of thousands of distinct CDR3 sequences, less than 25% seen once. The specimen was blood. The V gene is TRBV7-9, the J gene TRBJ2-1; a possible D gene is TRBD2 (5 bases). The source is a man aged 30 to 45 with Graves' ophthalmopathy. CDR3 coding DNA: TGTGCCAGCAGCTCCGAGCGGAGCGTCATTTACAATGAGCAGTTCTTC. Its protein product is CASSSERSVIYNEQFF.